The T cell receptor (beta chain) under discussion was sequenced for a study of shared clonotypes between healthy human individuals. Healthy HIV-negative adults without recent acute infections or vaccinations served as donors. J lost 6 bases, V lost 0 bases, and 15 bases had no gene match. The V gene's germline CDR1 is SGHVS and CDR2 FQNEAQ. The CDR3 contains 19 residues. Assay used: immunoSEQ multiplex PCR; TCRdb lists only in-frame clones, some missing. This sample carries about 1 million clones, 65% to 75% of them seen once, and the ten largest clones take about 1.5%. This receptor was identified in a man in his late teens or twenties in good health. V is TRBV7-8 and J is TRBJ2-1; TRBD1 matches at 9 bases. Sequenced material: memory CD4+ T cells sorted from blood. Subset specified: CD45RA-negative fraction. The CDR3 is CASSLAYGGQGRIINEQFF. DNA for the CDR3: TGTGCCAGCAGCTTAGCTTATGGGGGACAGGGAAGAATCATCAATGAGCAGTTCTTC.